Detailed here is one T cell receptor beta chain. The data were taken from a study of blood T cell repertoires in COVID-19. Whole-study context: PBMCs, B-cell-depleted T cells, or T cells provided the cDNA or gDNA that made up the material.

Trimming at V came to 5 bases and at J to 5 bases, leaving 5 bases not matched to a gene. The CDR3 has 14 residues. Germline V lookup: CDR1 SGHTA, CDR2 FQGNSA. Assay used: immunoSEQ multiplex PCR; TCRdb lists only in-frame clones, some missing. Of around 250,000 clones in the sample, roughly 83% are singletons; the top ten hold around 2.1%. The sequence derives from a woman aged 50 to 60 who had recovered from COVID-19. The sequencing input was PBMCs or T cells enriched from blood (not recorded which). The chain uses TRBV7-2 and TRBJ2-5, with 10 nucleotides matching TRBD1. Here the CDR3 DNA reads TGTGCCAGCAGCAGGGACAGGGGATCGGAGACCCAGTACTTC. This sequence encodes CASSRDRGSETQYF.